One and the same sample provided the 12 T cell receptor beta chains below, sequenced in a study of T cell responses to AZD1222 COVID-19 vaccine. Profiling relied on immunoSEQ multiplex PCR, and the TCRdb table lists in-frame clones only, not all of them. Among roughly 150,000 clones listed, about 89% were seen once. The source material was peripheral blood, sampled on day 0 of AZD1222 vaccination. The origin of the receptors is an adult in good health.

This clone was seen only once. The CDR3 region has the DNA TGCAGCGTCCCACTAAGAGGGGCAGGGGCGATTGACACCGGGGAGCTGTTTTTT. It codes for CSVPLRGAGAIDTGELFF. The gene calls are TRBV29-1 and TRBJ2-2; TRBD1 is a possible D gene (6 bases). The CDR3 consists of 18 residues. Germline CDR1 SQVTM, CDR2 ANQGSEA. V was cut by 6 bases and J by 3 bases, with 26 bases left in between.

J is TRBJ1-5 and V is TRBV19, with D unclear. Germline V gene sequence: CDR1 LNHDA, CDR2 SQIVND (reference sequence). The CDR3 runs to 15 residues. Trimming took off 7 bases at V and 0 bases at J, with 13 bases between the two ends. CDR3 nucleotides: TGTGCCAGTAAAGGCCCACCGGGTAGCAATCAGCCCCAGCATTTT. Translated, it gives CASKGPPGSNQPQHF.

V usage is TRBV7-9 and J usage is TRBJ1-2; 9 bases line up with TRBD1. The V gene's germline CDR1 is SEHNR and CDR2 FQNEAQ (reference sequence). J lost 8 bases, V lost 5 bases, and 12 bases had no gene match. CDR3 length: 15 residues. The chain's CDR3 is CASSGLHRGLWGYTF. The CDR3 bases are TGTGCCAGCAGCGGACTCCACAGGGGGCTGTGGGGCTACACCTTC. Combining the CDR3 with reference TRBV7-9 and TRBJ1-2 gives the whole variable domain DTGVSQNPRHKITKRGQNVTFRCDPISEHNRLYWYRQTLGQGPEFLTYFQNEAQLEKSRLLSDRFSAERPKGSFSTLEIQRTEQGDSAMYLCASSGLHRGLWGYTFGSGTRLTVV.

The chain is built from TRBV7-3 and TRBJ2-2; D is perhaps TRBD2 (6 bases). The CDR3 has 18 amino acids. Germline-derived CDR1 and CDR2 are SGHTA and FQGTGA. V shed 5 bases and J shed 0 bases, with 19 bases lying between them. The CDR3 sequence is CASSPHPPTRANTGELFF. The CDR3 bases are TGTGCCAGCAGCCCTCATCCCCCGACTAGAGCGAACACCGGGGAGCTGTTTTTT. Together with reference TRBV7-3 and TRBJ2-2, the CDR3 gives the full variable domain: GAGVSQTPSNKVTEKGKYVELRCDPISGHTALYWYRQSLGQGPEFLIYFQGTGAADDSGLPNDRFFAVRPEGSVSTLKIQRTERGDSAVYLCASSPHPPTRANTGELFFGEGSRLTVL.

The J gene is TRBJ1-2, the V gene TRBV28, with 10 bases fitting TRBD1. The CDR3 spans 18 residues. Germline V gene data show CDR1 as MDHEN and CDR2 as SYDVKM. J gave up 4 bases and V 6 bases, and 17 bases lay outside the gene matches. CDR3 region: CASRINPGQGGPPYGYTF. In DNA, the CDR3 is TGTGCCAGCAGGATCAACCCTGGACAGGGGGGCCCCCCCTATGGCTACACCTTC.

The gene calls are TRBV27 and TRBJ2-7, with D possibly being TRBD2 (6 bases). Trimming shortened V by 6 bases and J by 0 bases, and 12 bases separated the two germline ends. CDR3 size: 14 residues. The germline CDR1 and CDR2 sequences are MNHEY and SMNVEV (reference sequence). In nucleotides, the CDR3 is TGTGCCAGCAGAAGGACGGACTACTCCTACGAGCAGTACTTC. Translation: CASRRTDYSYEQYF.

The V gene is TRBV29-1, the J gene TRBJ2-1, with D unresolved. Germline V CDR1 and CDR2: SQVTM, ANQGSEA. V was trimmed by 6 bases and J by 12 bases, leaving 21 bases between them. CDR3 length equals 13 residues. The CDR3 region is CSVAPRLGLGQFF. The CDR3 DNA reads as TGCAGCGTGGCCCCCCGACTGGGGTTGGGGCAGTTCTTC.

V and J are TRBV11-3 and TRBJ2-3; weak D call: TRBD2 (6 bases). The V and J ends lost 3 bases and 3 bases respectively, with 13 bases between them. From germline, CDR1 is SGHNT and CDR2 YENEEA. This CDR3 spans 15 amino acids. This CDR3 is CASSLYSGETDTQYF. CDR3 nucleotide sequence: TGTGCCAGCAGCTTGTACTCGGGAGAAACAGATACGCAGTATTTT.

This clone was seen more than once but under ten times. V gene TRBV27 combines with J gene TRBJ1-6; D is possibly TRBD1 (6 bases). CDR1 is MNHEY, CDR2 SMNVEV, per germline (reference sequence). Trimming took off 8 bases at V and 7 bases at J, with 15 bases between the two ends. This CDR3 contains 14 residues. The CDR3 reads CASCAGAKNSPLHF. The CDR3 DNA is TGTGCCAGCTGCGCGGGGGCCAAGAATTCACCCCTCCACTTT.

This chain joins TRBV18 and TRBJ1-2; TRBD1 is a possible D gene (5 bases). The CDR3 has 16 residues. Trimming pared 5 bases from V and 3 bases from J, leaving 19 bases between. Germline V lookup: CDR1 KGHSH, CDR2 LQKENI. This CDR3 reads CASSTGVPRVDYGYTF. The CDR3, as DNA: TGTGCCAGCTCAACGGGGGTCCCCAGAGTCGACTATGGCTACACCTTC.

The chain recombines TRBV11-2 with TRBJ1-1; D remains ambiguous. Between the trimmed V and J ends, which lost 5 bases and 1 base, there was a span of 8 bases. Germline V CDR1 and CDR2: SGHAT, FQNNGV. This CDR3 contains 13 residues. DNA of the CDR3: TGTGCCAGCAGCAAACGGACGAACACTGAAGCTTTCTTT. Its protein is CASSKRTNTEAFF.

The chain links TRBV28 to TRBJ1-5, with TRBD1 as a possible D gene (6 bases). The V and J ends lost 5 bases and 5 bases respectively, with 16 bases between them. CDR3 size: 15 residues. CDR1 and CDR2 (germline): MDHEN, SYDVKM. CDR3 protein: CASSPQGLGDQPQHF. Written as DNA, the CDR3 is TGTGCCAGCAGTCCCCAGGGGTTAGGGGATCAGCCCCAGCATTTT.